This T cell receptor (beta chain) was identified during a study of cytomegalovirus exposure and HLA in healthy donors. Study findings and constraints: Later examination showed HLA-associated TCR beta chains had greater clonal expansion than equally common others. The study listed 164 cytomegalovirus-associated TCR beta chains.

Primers included in the PCR were 60 Vbeta and 13 Jbeta primers. The method was immunoSEQ multiplex PCR; TCRdb's version includes in-frame clones alone and lacks a portion of them. The table includes around 99,000 clones, 82% detected once. CDR3 length equals 15 residues. V trimming: 5 bases; J trimming: 5 bases; junction bases outside the gene matches: 6. Germline lookup yields CDR1 SSHAT and CDR2 FNYEAQ (reference sequence). Points on this clone: Its antigen is still unknown.

The sequenced sample consisted of PBMCs. V usage is TRBV7-7 and J usage is TRBJ2-1, with 10 bases lining up with TRBD2. The TCR originated in a man aged 30 to 45 in good health and CMV-seropositive. CDR3 nucleotide sequence: TGTGCCAGCAGCCCCGGGACTAGCGCGGACAATGAGCAGTTCTTC. Encoded protein: CASSPGTSADNEQFF. Based on the CDR3 plus reference TRBV7-7 and TRBJ2-1, the full variable domain is GAGVSQSPRYKVTKRGQDVTLRCDPISSHATLYWYQQALGQGPEFLTYFNYEAQPDKSGLPSDRFSAERPEGSISTLTIQRTEQRDSAMYRCASSPGTSADNEQFFGPGTRLTVL.